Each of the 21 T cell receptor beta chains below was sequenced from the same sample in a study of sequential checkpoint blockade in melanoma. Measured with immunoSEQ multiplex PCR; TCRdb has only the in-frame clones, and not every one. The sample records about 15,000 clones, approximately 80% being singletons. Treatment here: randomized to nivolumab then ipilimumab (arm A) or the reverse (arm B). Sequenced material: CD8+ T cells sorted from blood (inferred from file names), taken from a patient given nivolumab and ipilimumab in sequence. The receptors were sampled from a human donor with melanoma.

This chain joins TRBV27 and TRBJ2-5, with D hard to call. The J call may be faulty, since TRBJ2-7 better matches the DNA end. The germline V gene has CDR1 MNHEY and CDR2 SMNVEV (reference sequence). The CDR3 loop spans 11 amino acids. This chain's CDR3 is CASSSLYEQYF. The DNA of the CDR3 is TGTGCCAGCAGTTCCCTCTACGAGCAGTACTTC.

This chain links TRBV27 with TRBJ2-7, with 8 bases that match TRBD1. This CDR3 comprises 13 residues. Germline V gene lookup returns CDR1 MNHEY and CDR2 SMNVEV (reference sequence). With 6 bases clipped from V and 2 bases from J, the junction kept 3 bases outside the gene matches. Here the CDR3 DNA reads TGTGCCAGCAGCGGGACAGGACCCTACGAGCAGTACTTC. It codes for CASSGTGPYEQYF.

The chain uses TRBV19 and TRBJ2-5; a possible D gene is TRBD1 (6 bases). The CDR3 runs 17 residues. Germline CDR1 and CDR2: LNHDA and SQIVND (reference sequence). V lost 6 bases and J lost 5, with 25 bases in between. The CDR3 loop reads CASSAPAGTGLGETQYF. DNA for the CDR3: TGTGCCAGTAGCGCCCCCGCGGGCACAGGGTTGGGTGAGACCCAGTACTTC.

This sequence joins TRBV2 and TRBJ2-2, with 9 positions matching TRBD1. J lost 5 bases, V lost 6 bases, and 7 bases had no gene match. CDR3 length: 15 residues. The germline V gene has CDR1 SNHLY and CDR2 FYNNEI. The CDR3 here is CASRAGQGRTGELFF. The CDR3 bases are TGTGCCAGCAGGGCTGGACAGGGGAGGACCGGGGAGCTGTTTTTT.

The CDR3 is CASSYAGAAYEQYF. The CDR3 region has the DNA TGTGCCAGCAGTTACGCTGGGGCAGCCTACGAGCAGTACTTC. The chain joins TRBV6-5 to TRBJ2-7; tentative D call: TRBD1 (5 bases). This CDR3 comprises 14 residues. The V and J ends lost 2 bases and 2 bases respectively, with 10 bases between them. The V gene's germline CDR1 is MNHEY and CDR2 SVGAGI.

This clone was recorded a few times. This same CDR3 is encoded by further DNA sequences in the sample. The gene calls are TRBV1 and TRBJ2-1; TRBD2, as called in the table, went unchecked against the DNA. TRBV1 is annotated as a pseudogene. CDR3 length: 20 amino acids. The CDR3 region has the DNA TGCACCAGCAACGTGGTGGGCTCGCCTAGCGGGGGACTATCCTACAATGATCAGTTCTTC. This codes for CTSNVVGSPSGGLSYNDQFF.

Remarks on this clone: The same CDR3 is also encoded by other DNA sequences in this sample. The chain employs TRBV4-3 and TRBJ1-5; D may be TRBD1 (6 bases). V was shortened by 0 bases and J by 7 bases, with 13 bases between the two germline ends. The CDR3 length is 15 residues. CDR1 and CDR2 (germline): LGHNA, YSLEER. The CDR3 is CASSQDSGGRQPQHF. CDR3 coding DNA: TGCGCCAGCAGCCAAGATTCGGGGGGCCGGCAGCCCCAGCATTTT.

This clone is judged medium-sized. This CDR3 is CASSLGLGDEQYF. CDR3 coding DNA: TGTGCCAGCAGCTTAGGACTAGGCGACGAGCAGTACTTC. The V call is TRBV7-9, the J call TRBJ2-7; weak D call: TRBD2 (6 bases). The CDR3 sequence is 13 residues long. The V and J ends lost 1 base and 5 bases respectively, with 9 bases between them. Germline V gene lookup returns CDR1 SEHNR and CDR2 FQNEAQ (reference sequence).

Here the CDR3 DNA reads TGTGCCAGCAGACCTAGCGGGGCAAGCTCCTACGAGCAGTACTTC. Amino acid sequence: CASRPSGASSYEQYF. The chain uses TRBV7-9 and TRBJ2-7; 9 bases are a match to TRBD2. Losses at the gene ends were 6 bases for V and 0 bases for J; bases not matched to a gene: 6. This CDR3 region has 15 residues. Germline V lookup: CDR1 SEHNR, CDR2 FQNEAQ (reference sequence).

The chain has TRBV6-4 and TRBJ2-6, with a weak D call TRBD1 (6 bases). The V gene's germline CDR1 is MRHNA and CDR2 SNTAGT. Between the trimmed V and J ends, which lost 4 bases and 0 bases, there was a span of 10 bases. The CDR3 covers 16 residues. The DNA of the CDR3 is TGTGCCAGCAGTGGGGACACCCTCTCTGGGGCCAACGTCCTGACTTTC. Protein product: CASSGDTLSGANVLTF.

Written as DNA, the CDR3 is TGCGCCAGCCGGGGACTAACTGAGCAGTTCTTC. Amino acid sequence: CASRGLTEQFF. The chain combines TRBV4-1 with TRBJ2-1; 7 bases align to TRBD2. The V gene's germline CDR1 is MGHRA and CDR2 YSYEKL. The CDR3 is 11 residues long. V lost 8 bases, J lost 9 bases, and 4 bases stayed unmatched.

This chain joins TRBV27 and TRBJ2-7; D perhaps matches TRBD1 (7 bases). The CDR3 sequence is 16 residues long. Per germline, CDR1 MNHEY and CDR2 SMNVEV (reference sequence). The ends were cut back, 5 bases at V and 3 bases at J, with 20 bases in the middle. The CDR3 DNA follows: TGTGCCAGCAGTCTCGGATTGTCAGGGGGACTCTACGAGCAGTACTTC. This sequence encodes CASSLGLSGGLYEQYF.

Here the CDR3 reads CASGLAGTNEQFF. The CDR3 DNA reads as TGTGCCAGCGGACTAGCGGGAACCAATGAGCAGTTCTTC. The chain joins TRBV27 to TRBJ2-1, with TRBD2 identical over 12 bases. The V and J ends lost 8 bases and 6 bases, in that order; junction bases with no gene match: 2. Germline-derived CDR1 and CDR2 are MNHEY and SMNVEV (reference sequence). The CDR3 is 13 amino acids.

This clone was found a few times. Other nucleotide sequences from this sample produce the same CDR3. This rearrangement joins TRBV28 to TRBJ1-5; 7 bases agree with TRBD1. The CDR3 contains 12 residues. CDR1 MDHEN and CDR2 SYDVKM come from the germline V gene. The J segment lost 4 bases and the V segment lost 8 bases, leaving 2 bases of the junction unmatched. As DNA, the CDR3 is TGTGCCAGCCGGGACAGAAATCAGCCCCAGCATTTT. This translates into CASRDRNQPQHF.

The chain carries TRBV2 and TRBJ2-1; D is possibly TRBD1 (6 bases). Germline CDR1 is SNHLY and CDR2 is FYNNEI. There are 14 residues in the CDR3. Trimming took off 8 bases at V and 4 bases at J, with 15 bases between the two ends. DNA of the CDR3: TGTGCCAGCCCGCCGGATCAGGGGTACAATGAGCAGTTCTTC. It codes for CASPPDQGYNEQFF.

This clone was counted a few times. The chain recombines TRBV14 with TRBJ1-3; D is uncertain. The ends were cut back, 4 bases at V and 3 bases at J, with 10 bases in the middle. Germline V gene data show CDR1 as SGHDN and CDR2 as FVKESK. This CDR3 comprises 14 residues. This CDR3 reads CASSPAGVGNTIYF. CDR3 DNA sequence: TGTGCCAGCAGCCCGGCCGGGGTTGGAAACACCATATATTTT.

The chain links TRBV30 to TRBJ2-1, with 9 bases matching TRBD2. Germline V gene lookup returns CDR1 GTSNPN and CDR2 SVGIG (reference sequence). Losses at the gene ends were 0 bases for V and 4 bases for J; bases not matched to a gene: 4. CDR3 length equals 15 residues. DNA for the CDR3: TGTGCCTGGAGTGTGGATAGCGGGGGTTACAATGAGCAGTTCTTC. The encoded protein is CAWSVDSGGYNEQFF.

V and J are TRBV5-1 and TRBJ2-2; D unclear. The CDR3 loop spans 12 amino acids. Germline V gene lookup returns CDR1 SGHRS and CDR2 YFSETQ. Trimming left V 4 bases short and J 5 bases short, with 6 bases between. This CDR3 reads CASSTKTGELFF. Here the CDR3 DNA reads TGCGCCAGCAGCACAAAAACCGGGGAGCTGTTTTTT. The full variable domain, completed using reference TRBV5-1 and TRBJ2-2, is KAGVTQTPRYLIKTRGQQVTLSCSPISGHRSVSWYQQTPGQGLQFLFEYFSETQRNKGNFPGRFSGRQFSNSRSEMNVSTLELGDSALYLCASSTKTGELFFGEGSRLTVL.

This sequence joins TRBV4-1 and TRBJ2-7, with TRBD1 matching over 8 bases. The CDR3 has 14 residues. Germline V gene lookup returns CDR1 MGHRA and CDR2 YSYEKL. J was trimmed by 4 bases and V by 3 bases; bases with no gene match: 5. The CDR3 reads CASSQSQGAYEQYF. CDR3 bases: TGCGCCAGCAGCCAGAGTCAGGGGGCATACGAGCAGTACTTC.

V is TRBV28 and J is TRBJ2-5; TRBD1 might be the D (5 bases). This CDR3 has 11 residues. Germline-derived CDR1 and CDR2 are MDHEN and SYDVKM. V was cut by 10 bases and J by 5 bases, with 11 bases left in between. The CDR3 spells CATPGMETQYF. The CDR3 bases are TGTGCCACCCCAGGGATGGAGACCCAGTACTTC.

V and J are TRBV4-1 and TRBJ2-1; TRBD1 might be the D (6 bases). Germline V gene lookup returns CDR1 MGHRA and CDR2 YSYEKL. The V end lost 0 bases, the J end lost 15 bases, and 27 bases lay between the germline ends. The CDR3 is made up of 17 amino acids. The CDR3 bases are TGCGCCAGCAGCCAAGAACGAGGGACACTGCAAGCTATTCGCGTGTTCTTC. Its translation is CASSQERGTLQAIRVFF.